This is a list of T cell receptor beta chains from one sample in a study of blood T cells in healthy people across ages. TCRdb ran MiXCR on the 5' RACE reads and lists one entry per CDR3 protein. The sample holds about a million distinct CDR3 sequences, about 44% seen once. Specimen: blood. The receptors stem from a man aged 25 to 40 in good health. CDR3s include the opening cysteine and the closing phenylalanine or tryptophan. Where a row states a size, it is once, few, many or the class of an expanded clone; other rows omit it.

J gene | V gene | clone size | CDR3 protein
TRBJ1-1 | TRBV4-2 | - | CASSQDYRNTEAFF
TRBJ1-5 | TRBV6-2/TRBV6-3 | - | CASRQGGGTGDQPQHF
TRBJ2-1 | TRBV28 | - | CASILWTSGSGFF
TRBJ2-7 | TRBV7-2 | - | CASSLAAREQYF
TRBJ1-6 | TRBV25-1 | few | CASSRQGEVYSPLHF
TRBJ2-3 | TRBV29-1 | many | CSVRASGAGDTQYF
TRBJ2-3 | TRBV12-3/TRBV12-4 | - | CASTGPGADTQYF
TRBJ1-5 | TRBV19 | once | CASSIGWGSQPQHF
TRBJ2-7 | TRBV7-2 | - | CASSSSSGGAVGNEQYF
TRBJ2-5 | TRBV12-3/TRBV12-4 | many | CASSTYQETQYF